The 17 T cell receptor beta chains below come from one sample, sequenced in a study of shared clonotypes between healthy human individuals. TCRdb's table, derived via immunoSEQ multiplex PCR, lists solely in-frame clones and lacks some. The sample shows 2 million to 2.5 million clones, roughly 92% of them seen only once. The specimen was naive CD4+ T cells from PBMCs. Stated subset: CD45RA+ positively selected. These receptors were taken from a man aged 18 to 29 in good health. Some clones in this sample may be carry-over from other donors' samples.

This chain links TRBV4-2 with TRBJ2-6; D is unclear. CDR3 length equals 14 residues. With 6 bases removed from V and 2 bases from J, the gap between germline ends came to 8 bases. From germline, CDR1 is LGHNA and CDR2 YNFKEQ. The CDR3 loop reads CASSPSPGANVLTF. The CDR3 DNA reads as TGTGCCAGCAGTCCCTCCCCTGGGGCCAACGTCCTGACTTTC.

This clone was seen more than once but under ten times. The V call is TRBV28, the J call TRBJ1-2, with 9 bases matching TRBD1. The CDR3 has 14 residues. Trimming removed 5 bases from V and 8 bases from J; junction bases left unmatched: 9. Germline-derived CDR1 and CDR2 are MDHEN and SYDVKM. The CDR3 reads CASSRHGQGYGYTF. The DNA of the CDR3 is TGTGCCAGCAGTCGGCACGGACAGGGGTACGGCTACACCTTC.

As to this clone: The identical CDR3 is also encoded by other nucleotide sequences in the sample. The chain carries TRBV7-3 and TRBJ2-3, with TRBD2 matching over 15 bases. The CDR3 totals 16 residues. V dropped 3 bases and J dropped 4; count of bases not matched to a gene: 2. Germline CDR1 reads SGHTA; CDR2 reads FQGTGA. The chain's CDR3 is CASSLGLAGGADTQYF. For the CDR3, the DNA is TGTGCCAGCAGCTTGGGACTAGCGGGAGGCGCAGATACGCAGTATTTT. The variable domain in full, completed from reference TRBV7-3 and TRBJ2-3, reads GAGVSQTPSNKVTEKGKYVELRCDPISGHTALYWYRQSLGQGPEFLIYFQGTGAADDSGLPNDRFFAVRPEGSVSTLKIQRTERGDSAVYLCASSLGLAGGADTQYFGPGTRLTVL.

The chain has TRBV2 and TRBJ2-1, with D tentatively TRBD2 (5 bases). V lost 0 bases and J 12 bases, leaving 12 bases between the germline ends. Germline CDR1 and CDR2: SNHLY and FYNNEI. The CDR3 is 13 amino acids. This CDR3 reads CASSEAPGTGQFF. In nucleotides, the CDR3 is TGTGCCAGCAGTGAAGCGCCGGGAACCGGGCAGTTCTTC.

CDR3 coding DNA: TGTGCCTGGAGTCAAATGGGGATCAGGGTTAATTCACCCCTCCACTTT. This gives the protein CAWSQMGIRVNSPLHF. The chain has TRBV30 and TRBJ1-6, with a possible D match to TRBD1 (5 bases). The CDR3 sequence is 16 residues long. The germline CDR1 and CDR2 sequences are GTSNPN and SVGIG (reference sequence). V lost 2 bases and J lost 6, with 17 bases in between.

This chain connects TRBV25-1 to TRBJ2-7; 7 bases fit TRBD2. In germline, CDR1 is MGHDK, CDR2 SYGVNS. The CDR3 covers 17 residues. The V segment lost 5 bases and the J segment 4 bases; nucleotides outside the gene matches: 17. CDR3 nucleotide sequence: TGTGCCAGCAGTCCGACAAAGCCGGGACTATCCTCTTACGAGCAGTACTTC. Translated: CASSPTKPGLSSYEQYF.

The gene calls are TRBV6-5 and TRBJ1-2, with 9 bases that match TRBD1. Germline V lookup: CDR1 MNHEY, CDR2 SVGAGI. The CDR3 consists of 15 residues. V lost 2 bases and J lost 4; bases outside the gene matches: 5. The CDR3 here is CASSYGTGLGYGYTF. In nucleotides, the CDR3 is TGTGCCAGCAGTTACGGGACAGGGTTGGGCTATGGCTACACCTTC.

This chain uses TRBV21-1 with TRBJ2-3; the D segment call TRBD2 is taken from the table without a DNA check. TRBV21-1 is given as a pseudogene. The CDR3 contains 18 residues. The CDR3 DNA is TGTGCCAGCAGCAAATGTTTGGGTAAGCGGGAGGGCACAGATACGCAGTATTTT. Its translation is CASSKCLGKREGTDTQYF.

This clone came up a few times. V and J are TRBV6-1 and TRBJ1-2, with 8 bases fitting TRBD1. Germline CDR1 is MNHNS and CDR2 is SASEGT. V lost 1 base to trimming and J lost 4 bases; unmatched junction nucleotides: 2. The CDR3 spans 14 residues. CDR3 loop: CASSEGDRPYGYTF. The CDR3, as DNA: TGTGCCAGCAGTGAAGGGGACAGGCCCTATGGCTACACCTTC.

The CDR3: CASSYPNRQNTEAFF. The CDR3 DNA reads as TGTGCCAGCAGTTACCCGAATAGACAGAACACTGAAGCTTTCTTT. V gene TRBV28 combines with J gene TRBJ1-1; D not resolved. The CDR3 is made up of 15 amino acids. Germline assignment: CDR1 MDHEN and CDR2 SYDVKM. V was cut by 4 bases and J by 1 base, with 13 bases left in between.

This rearrangement joins TRBV21-1 to TRBJ2-7. TRBV21-1 is a known pseudogene. The CDR3 has 15 amino acids. The DNA of the CDR3 is TGTGCCAGCAGGGGACGAGGACCCCGGTGTCACGAGCAGTACTTC. Translated, it gives CASRGRGPRCHEQYF.

The genes are TRBV4-2 and TRBJ2-2, with D tentatively TRBD2 (6 bases). Germline V gene data show CDR1 as LGHNA and CDR2 as YNFKEQ. V lost 4 bases to trimming and J lost 5 bases, with 17 bases between them. This CDR3 is 16 amino acids long. The CDR3: CASSPRERGGTGELFF. Here the CDR3 DNA reads TGTGCCAGCAGCCCTCGGGAGAGGGGAGGTACCGGGGAGCTGTTTTTT.

The gene calls are TRBV19 and TRBJ2-2; 14 bases line up with TRBD2. The CDR3 covers 18 residues. CDR1 LNHDA and CDR2 SQIVND come from the germline V gene (reference sequence). J lost 4 bases, V lost 5 bases, and 9 bases had no gene match. The CDR3 loop is CASSRAKTSGRATGELFF. The DNA of the CDR3 is TGTGCCAGTAGTCGCGCGAAGACTAGCGGGAGGGCCACCGGGGAGCTGTTTTTT.

The V gene is TRBV5-4, the J gene TRBJ1-4; 11 nucleotides match TRBD1. Germline V gives CDR1 SGHNT, CDR2 YYREEE (reference sequence). This CDR3 region has 15 residues. Trimming removed 4 bases from V and 6 bases from J; junction bases left unmatched: 5. CDR3 protein: CASSPGQGAYEKLFF. CDR3 sequence (DNA): TGTGCCAGCAGCCCCGGACAGGGGGCATATGAAAAACTGTTTTTT. The variable domain in full, with the rest retrieved from reference TRBV5-4 and TRBJ1-4, is ETGVTQSPTHLIKTRGQQVTLRCSSQSGHNTVSWYQQALGQGPQFIFQYYREEENGRGNFPPRFSGLQFPNYSSELNVNALELDDSALYLCASSPGQGAYEKLFFGSGTQLSVL.

The J gene is TRBJ2-1, the V gene TRBV7-3; TRBD1 matches 7 bases. V gave up 4 bases and J gave up 1 base; unmatched junction bases: 4. The CDR3 extends over 15 amino acids. Germline V CDR1 and CDR2: SGHTA, FQGTGA. The CDR3 is CASSSVQGSYNEQFF. The CDR3 DNA is TGTGCCAGCAGCTCGGTACAGGGGTCCTACAATGAGCAGTTCTTC.

Points on this clone: The identical CDR3 is also encoded by other nucleotide sequences in the sample. V and J are TRBV28 and TRBJ2-7; D is undetermined. Trimming cost V 6 bases and J 3 bases, with 3 bases left between them. Germline V gene sequence: CDR1 MDHEN, CDR2 SYDVKM. The CDR3 is 10 residues long. This CDR3 is CASRRYEQYF. The CDR3 DNA is TGTGCCAGCAGGCGCTACGAGCAGTACTTC.

This clone came up once. The V call is TRBV6-1, the J call TRBJ2-7, with 8 bases lining up with TRBD1. Germline V lookup: CDR1 MNHNS, CDR2 SASEGT. There are 15 residues in the CDR3. J gave up 6 bases and V 2 bases, and 9 bases lay outside the gene matches. CDR3 protein: CASSEWRTGQVEQYF. The CDR3 nucleotides are TGTGCCAGCAGTGAATGGAGGACAGGGCAGGTCGAGCAGTACTTC.